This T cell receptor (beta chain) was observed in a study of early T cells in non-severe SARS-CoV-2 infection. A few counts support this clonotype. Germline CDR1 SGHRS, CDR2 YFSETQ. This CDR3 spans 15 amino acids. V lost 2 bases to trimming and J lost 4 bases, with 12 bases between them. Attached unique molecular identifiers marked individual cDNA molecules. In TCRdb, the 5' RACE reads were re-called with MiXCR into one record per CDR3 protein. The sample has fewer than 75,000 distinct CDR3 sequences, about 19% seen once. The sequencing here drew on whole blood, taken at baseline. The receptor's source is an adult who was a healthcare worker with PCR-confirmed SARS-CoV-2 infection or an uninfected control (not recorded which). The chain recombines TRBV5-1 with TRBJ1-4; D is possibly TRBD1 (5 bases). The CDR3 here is CASSLSGTHNEKLFF. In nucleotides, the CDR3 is TGCGCCAGCAGCTTATCCGGGACTCATAATGAAAAACTGTTTTTT.